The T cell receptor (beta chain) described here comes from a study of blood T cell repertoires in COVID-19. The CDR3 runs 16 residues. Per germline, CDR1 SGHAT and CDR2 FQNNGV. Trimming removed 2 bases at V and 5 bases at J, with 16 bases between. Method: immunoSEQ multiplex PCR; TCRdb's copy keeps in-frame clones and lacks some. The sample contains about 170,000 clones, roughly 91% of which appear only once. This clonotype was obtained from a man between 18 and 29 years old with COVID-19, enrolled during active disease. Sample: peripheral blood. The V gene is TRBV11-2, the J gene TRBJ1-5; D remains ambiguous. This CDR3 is CASSLRGGSRDQPQHF. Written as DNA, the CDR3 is TGTGCCAGCAGCTTACGAGGCGGCAGCCGCGATCAGCCCCAGCATTTT. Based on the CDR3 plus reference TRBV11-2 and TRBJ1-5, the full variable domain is EAGVAQSPRYKIIEKRQSVAFWCNPISGHATLYWYQQILGQGPKLLIQFQNNGVVDDSQLPKDRFSAERLKGVDSTLKIQPAKLEDSAVYLCASSLRGGSRDQPQHFGDGTRLSIL.